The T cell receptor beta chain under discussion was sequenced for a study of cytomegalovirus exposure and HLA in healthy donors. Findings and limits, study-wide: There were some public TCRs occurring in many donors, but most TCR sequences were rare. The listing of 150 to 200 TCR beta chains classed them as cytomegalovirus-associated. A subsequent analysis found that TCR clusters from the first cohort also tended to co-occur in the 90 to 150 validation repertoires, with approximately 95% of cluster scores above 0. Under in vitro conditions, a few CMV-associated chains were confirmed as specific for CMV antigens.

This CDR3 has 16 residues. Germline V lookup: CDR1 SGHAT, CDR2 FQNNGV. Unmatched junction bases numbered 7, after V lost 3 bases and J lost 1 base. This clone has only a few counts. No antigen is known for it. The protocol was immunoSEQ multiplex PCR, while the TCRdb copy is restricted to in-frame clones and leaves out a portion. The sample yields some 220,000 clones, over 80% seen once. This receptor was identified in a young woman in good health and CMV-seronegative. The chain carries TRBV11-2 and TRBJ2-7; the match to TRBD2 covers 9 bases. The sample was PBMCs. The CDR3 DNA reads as TGTGCCAGCAGCTTGCGGGGGGGGCTCTATTCCTACGAGCAGTACTTC. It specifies CASSLRGGLYSYEQYF.